The entry that follows covers one T cell receptor (beta chain) sequence. No antigen is known for it. The junction had 2 bases not matched to a gene; V was cut back by 4 bases and J by 3 bases. CDR3 length: 13 amino acids. The germline gives CDR1 MNHEY, CDR2 SMNVEV (reference sequence). Sequencing was performed with immunoSEQ multiplex PCR; in TCRdb, only in-frame clones are kept and a portion is missing. The table shows 100,000 to 120,000 clones, with about 92% occurring only once. The data derive from a study of cytomegalovirus exposure and HLA in healthy donors. Whole-study findings and limits: Reported results showed that the classifier diagnosed cytomegalovirus status with high specificity and sensitivity. The study labeled 180 or so TCR beta chains cytomegalovirus-associated.

The sequencing sample was made of PBMCs. V gene TRBV27 combines with J gene TRBJ1-2; 7 bases align to TRBD1. The receptor was isolated from a woman aged 18-29 years in good health and CMV-seronegative. CDR3 sequence: CASSSGQYYGYTF. CDR3 nucleotides: TGTGCCAGCAGTTCGGGACAGTACTATGGCTACACCTTC.